This is a list of T cell receptor beta chains from one sample in a study of blood T cell repertoires in COVID-19. Profiled with immunoSEQ multiplex PCR; TCRdb holds only in-frame clones, not every one. Of more than 45,000 clones in the sample, under 90% were seen once. The sample consisted of peripheral blood. These receptors were taken from a woman aged 55-69 years with acute or convalescent COVID-19. Each CDR3 is given with its conserved first and last residue. Fields, in order: V gene, D gene, clone size, J gene, CDR3 protein, CDR3 DNA. D genes are given only for firm matches. Part of the rows lack a size; the others show once, few, many or a class for expanded clones.

>TRBV5-5|-|-|TRBJ2-5
CASSKGETQYF
TGTGCCAGCAGTAAGGGGGAGACCCAGTACTTC
>TRBV7-6|-|-|TRBJ1-3
CASSPLSSGNTIYF
TGTGCCAGCAGCCCGCTAAGCTCTGGAAACACCATATATTTT
>TRBV7-9|-|-|TRBJ2-3
CASSFQTSPSGTQYF
TGTGCCAGCAGCTTCCAGACCTCCCCTAGTGGGACGCAGTATTTT
>TRBV7-9|TRBD2|-|TRBJ2-2
CASSFLTSGSVGELFF
TGTGCCAGCAGCTTTCTCACTAGCGGGAGTGTCGGGGAGCTGTTTTTT
>TRBV29-1|-|-|TRBJ1-1
CSTTTGSTEAFF
TGCAGCACTACCACAGGGAGTACTGAAGCTTTCTTT
>TRBV27|-|few|TRBJ2-1
CASSAYSYNEQFF
TGTGCCAGCAGTGCCTATTCCTACAATGAGCAGTTCTTC
>TRBV7-2|-|once|TRBJ2-1
CASSLRGGNEQFF
TGTGCCAGCAGCTTAAGGGGCGGCAATGAGCAGTTCTTC
>TRBV7-9|-|-|TRBJ1-5
CASSSRTGQPQHF
TGTGCCAGCAGCAGCCGGACGGGGCAGCCCCAGCATTTT
>TRBV5-1|TRBD1|-|TRBJ2-2
CASSPGQGIGELFF
TGCGCCAGCAGCCCAGGACAGGGGATCGGGGAGCTGTTTTTT
>TRBV3-1/TRBV3-2|-|-|TRBJ2-3
CASSQSGRTDTQYF
TGTGCCAGCAGCCAGAGCGGACGGACAGATACGCAGTATTTT
>TRBV6-5|-|-|TRBJ1-2
CASSSSGGGSGYTF
TGTGCCAGCAGTTCCTCGGGAGGCGGATCTGGCTACACCTTC
>TRBV14|-|once|TRBJ1-2
CASSPRAGGDGYTF
TGTGCCAGCAGCCCGCGGGCCGGGGGTGACGGCTACACCTTC
>TRBV12-5|TRBD2|-|TRBJ2-1
CASGFISGTSGINEQFF
TGTGCTAGTGGTTTTATATCCGGGACTAGCGGGATCAATGAGCAGTTCTTC
>TRBV18|-|-|TRBJ2-7
CASSPSSNSYEQYF
TGTGCCAGCTCACCATCTTCTAATTCCTACGAGCAGTACTTC
>TRBV2|-|-|TRBJ1-2
CASSETAGAGYTF
TGTGCCAGCAGTGAAACGGCAGGGGCGGGCTACACCTTC
>TRBV2|TRBD1|-|TRBJ2-2
CASNPDRGGTGELFF
TGTGCCAGCAATCCCGACAGGGGAGGCACCGGGGAGCTGTTTTTT
>TRBV18|-|-|TRBJ2-1
CASSSAGRGAGGEQFF
TGTGCCAGCTCTTCGGCGGGCAGGGGCGCCGGCGGTGAGCAGTTCTTC
>TRBV10-3|-|-|TRBJ2-2
CAITQLANTGELFF
TGTGCCATCACCCAACTAGCGAACACCGGGGAGCTGTTTTTT
>TRBV2|-|few|TRBJ2-3
CASSEVGTGTDTQYF
TGTGCCAGCAGTGAAGTGGGCACAGGCACAGATACGCAGTATTTT
>TRBV7-2|-|-|TRBJ1-1
CASSLTEGTEAFF
TGTGCCAGCAGCTTGACAGAAGGGACTGAAGCTTTCTTT
>TRBV20-1|-|-|TRBJ2-3
CSASRAGPISGTDTQYF
TGCAGTGCTAGTAGGGCGGGACCTATTTCGGGCACAGATACGCAGTATTTT
>TRBV13|-|-|TRBJ1-1
CASSPGGTEAFF
TGTGCCAGCAGCCCCGGGGGAACTGAAGCTTTCTTT
>TRBV6-2/TRBV6-3|-|-|TRBJ2-7
CASSNTGIIYEQYF
TGTGCCAGCAGCAACACAGGTATCATCTACGAGCAGTACTTC
>TRBV2|TRBD2|-|TRBJ2-7
CASSDRGTRANEQYF
TGTGCCAGCAGTGATAGGGGGACTAGAGCCAACGAGCAGTACTTC
>TRBV6-5|TRBD1|few|TRBJ2-7
CASNPPRTGGEQYF
TGTGCCAGCAACCCCCCCCGGACAGGGGGCGAGCAGTACTTC
>TRBV29-1|-|-|TRBJ1-1
CSVDRQLEAFF
TGCAGCGTTGACCGACAGCTTGAAGCTTTCTTT
>TRBV10-3|TRBD2|-|TRBJ2-7
CAIGTSGSYEQYF
TGTGCCATAGGGACTAGCGGGAGTTACGAGCAGTACTTC
>TRBV2|TRBD1|-|TRBJ2-5
CASMSTRDRERETQYF
TGTGCCAGTATGAGTACCCGGGACAGGGAGAGGGAGACCCAGTACTTC
>TRBV2|-|-|TRBJ2-7
CASREDRRYPYEQYF
TGTGCCAGCAGAGAGGACAGAAGATACCCCTACGAGCAGTACTTC
>TRBV11-3|-|-|TRBJ2-5
CASSTSGDQETQYF
TGTGCCAGCAGCACCTCCGGGGACCAAGAGACCCAGTACTTC
>TRBV6-1|TRBD1|once|TRBJ2-1
CASSEAPPAGGNEQFF
TGTGCCAGCAGTGAAGCCCCCCCGGCAGGGGGCAATGAGCAGTTCTTC
>TRBV2|TRBD2|few|TRBJ2-7
CASRGRGSSYEQYF
TGTGCCAGCAGGGGGCGGGGGAGCTCCTACGAGCAGTACTTC
>TRBV27|-|-|TRBJ1-2
CASRVSRSFGYTF
TGTGCCAGCAGGGTCTCGCGATCCTTCGGCTACACCTTC
>TRBV5-1|TRBD1|once|TRBJ1-6
CASSSGQGTRNSPLHF
TGCGCCAGCAGCTCAGGACAGGGAACGAGGAATTCACCCCTCCACTTT
>TRBV27|TRBD1|once|TRBJ1-1
CASSLWGTGGNTEAFF
TGTGCCAGCAGTTTGTGGGGGACAGGGGGAAACACTGAAGCTTTCTTT
>TRBV7-9|-|-|TRBJ2-7
CASSLVPGDHEQYF
TGTGCCAGCAGCTTAGTACCAGGGGACCACGAGCAGTACTTC
>TRBV6-2/TRBV6-3|-|-|TRBJ2-4
CASSYDRDIQYF
TGTGCCAGCAGTTACGATAGAGACATTCAGTACTTC
>TRBV5-1|TRBD1|-|TRBJ1-1
CASSRGGSNSQNTEAFF
TGCGCCAGCAGCCGAGGGGGCTCCAACTCACAGAACACTGAAGCTTTCTTT
>TRBV19|-|-|TRBJ2-1
CASRQESSYNEQFF
TGTGCCAGCCGACAGGAGAGCTCCTACAATGAGCAGTTCTTC
>TRBV5-1|-|-|TRBJ2-1
CASSRSSGTDEQFF
TGCGCCAGCAGTCGAAGTAGCGGAACCGATGAGCAGTTCTTC
>TRBV19|TRBD1|-|TRBJ2-7
CASSPRQGPNEQYF
TGTGCCAGTAGTCCTCGACAGGGTCCCAACGAGCAGTACTTC
>TRBV3-1/TRBV3-2|TRBD1|-|TRBJ2-7
CASSQVSDRTGEQYF
TGTGCCAGCAGCCAAGTTTCGGACAGGACAGGCGAGCAGTACTTC
>TRBV19|-|-|TRBJ2-3
CASGQGSGNTDTQYF
TGTGCCAGTGGCCAGGGTAGCGGAAACACAGATACGCAGTATTTT
>TRBV6-5|TRBD1|-|TRBJ2-7
CASSSDRGVTYEQYF
TGTGCCAGCAGCTCCGACAGGGGAGTGACCTACGAGCAGTACTTC
>TRBV5-4|-|-|TRBJ1-6
CASSLEGDSYSPLHF
TGTGCCAGCAGCTTGGAAGGGGACTCGTATTCACCCCTCCACTTT
>TRBV30|-|-|TRBJ1-2
CAWRQGIARANYGYTF
TGTGCCTGGAGGCAGGGCATAGCTCGAGCTAACTATGGCTACACCTTC
>TRBV15|TRBD1|-|TRBJ1-4
CATSSGQDATNEKLFF
TGTGCCACCAGCTCCGGACAGGATGCAACTAATGAAAAACTGTTTTTT
>TRBV15|TRBD2|-|TRBJ2-1
CATSLGGSSYNEQFF
TGTGCCACCAGCCTGGGGGGGAGCTCCTACAATGAGCAGTTCTTC
>TRBV4-1|-|-|TRBJ1-6
CASSQDRGNSPLHF
TGCGCCAGCAGCCAAGATCGAGGGAATTCACCCCTCCACTTT
>TRBV15|-|-|TRBJ2-2
CATSNLRSTGELFF
TGTGCCACCAGCAACCTTAGGAGCACCGGGGAGCTGTTTTTT
>TRBV6-5|TRBD2|-|TRBJ2-6
CASGANGANVLTF
TGTGCGAGCGGGGCGAACGGGGCCAACGTCCTGACTTTC
>TRBV5-4|-|-|TRBJ2-3
CAGSLGRASGTDTQYF
TGTGCCGGCAGCTTGGGCAGGGCATCTGGGACAGATACGCAGTATTTT
>TRBV29-1|TRBD1|-|TRBJ2-7
CSVVRQGVWQYF
TGCAGCGTTGTGAGACAGGGGGTATGGCAGTACTTC
>TRBV10-1|-|-|TRBJ1-2
CASSDLARADYGYTF
TGCGCCAGCAGTGATCTCGCCAGGGCTGACTATGGCTACACCTTC
>TRBV24-1|TRBD2|once|TRBJ2-1
CATSDPRTSGLEEQFF
TGTGCCACCAGTGACCCTCGGACTAGCGGGTTGGAGGAGCAGTTCTTC
>TRBV4-3|-|-|TRBJ2-7
CASSRGEGYEQYF
TGCGCCAGCAGCCGGGGGGAAGGGTACGAGCAGTACTTC
>TRBV6-2/TRBV6-3|-|-|TRBJ2-7
CASSPTFSYEQYF
TGTGCCAGCAGTCCGACATTTTCCTACGAGCAGTACTTC
>TRBV12-5|-|-|TRBJ1-5
CASGGGISDQPQHF
TGTGCTAGTGGTGGTGGGATTAGCGATCAGCCCCAGCATTTT